This T cell receptor (beta chain) is from a study of a mutant IDH1 vaccine in newly diagnosed glioma. Study background: Following radiotherapy alone, or alongside temozolomide cycles, vaccination was started after an interval of 4-6 weeks.

Per the germline V gene, CDR1 is KGHSH and CDR2 is LQKENI. V shed 6 bases and J shed 1 base, with 15 bases lying between them. The CDR3 contains 16 residues. Time point here: week 23, last vaccination. Vaccinated patients received 300 ug of mutant IDH1 20-mer peptide per dose, with topical imiquimod. This table comes from immunoSEQ multiplex PCR, and its TCRdb copy is limited to in-frame clones, with some not included. The sample has 65,000 or so clones, about 85% seen once; the top ten hold 3.5% to 4.5%. With respect to this clone: The antigen is not known.

The rearrangement uses TRBV18 and TRBJ2-2; tentatively, D is TRBD2 (6 bases). The source was PBMCs, collected from a glioma patient whose treatment included an IDH1 peptide vaccine. This TCR derives from a young man with glioma. CDR3: CASSHNVGGNTGELFF. DNA of the CDR3: TGTGCCAGCTCCCACAACGTCGGGGGGAACACCGGGGAGCTGTTTTTT.